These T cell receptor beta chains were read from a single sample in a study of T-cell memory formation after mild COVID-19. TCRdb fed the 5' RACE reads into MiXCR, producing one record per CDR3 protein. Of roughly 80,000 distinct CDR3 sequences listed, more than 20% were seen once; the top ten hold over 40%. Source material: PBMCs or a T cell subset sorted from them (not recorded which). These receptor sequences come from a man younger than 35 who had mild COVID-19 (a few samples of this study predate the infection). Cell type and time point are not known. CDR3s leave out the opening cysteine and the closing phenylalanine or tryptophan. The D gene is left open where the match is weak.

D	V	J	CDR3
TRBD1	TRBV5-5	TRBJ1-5	ACQGALNQPQH
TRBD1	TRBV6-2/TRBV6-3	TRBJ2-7	ASSSTGEHEQY
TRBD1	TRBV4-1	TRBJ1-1	ASSQESRQGGAF
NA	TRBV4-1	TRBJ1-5	ASSHLQDNQPQH
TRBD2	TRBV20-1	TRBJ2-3	SARLGTSGGIWSTDTQY
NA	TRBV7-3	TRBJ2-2	ASSLNPGREVPGELF
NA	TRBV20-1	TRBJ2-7	SARLGHSYEQY
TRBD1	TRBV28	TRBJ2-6	ASSSDRVMSGANVLT
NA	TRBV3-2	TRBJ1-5	ASSQVMGAQFGSSNQPQH
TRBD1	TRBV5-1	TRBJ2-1	ASSASGTGANEQF
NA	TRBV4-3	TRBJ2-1	ASSQDYRNNEQF
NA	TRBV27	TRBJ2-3	ASVAWGVSDTQY
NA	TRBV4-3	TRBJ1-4	ASSQEGASNEKLF
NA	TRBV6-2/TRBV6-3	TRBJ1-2	ASSYGAQASDGYT
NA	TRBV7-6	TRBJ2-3	ASSLGVRRGDTQY
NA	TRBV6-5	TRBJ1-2	ASSYSVRTNYGYT
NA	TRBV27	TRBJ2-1	ASSLGGGVNEQF
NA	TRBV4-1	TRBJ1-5	ASSQDSGNYQPQH
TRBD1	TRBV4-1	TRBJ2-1	ASSQVTGQGLYNEQF
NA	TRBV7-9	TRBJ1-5	ASSSPGRPQH
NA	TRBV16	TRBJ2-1	ASSPTSNEQF
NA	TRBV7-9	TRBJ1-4	ASSVLLSGGGEKLF
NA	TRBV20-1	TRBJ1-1	SALRSDTEAF
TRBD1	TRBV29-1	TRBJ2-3	SAGTGVDTQY
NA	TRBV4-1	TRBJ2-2	ASSPLQGPTVGELF
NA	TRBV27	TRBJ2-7	ASSFSPSYEQY
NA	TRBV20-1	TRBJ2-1	SASLTRGYEQF
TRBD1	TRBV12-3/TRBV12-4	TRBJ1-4	ASSLALWDGQGVLAGLF
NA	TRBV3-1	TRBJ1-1	ASSQEGNTEAF
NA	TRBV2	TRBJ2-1	AKGGGAEEQF
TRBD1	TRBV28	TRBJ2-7	ASRLGTGGFYEQY
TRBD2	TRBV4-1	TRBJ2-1	ASSPLAGGYNEQF
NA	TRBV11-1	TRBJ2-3	ASSFQSLADTQY
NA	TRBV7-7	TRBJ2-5	ASSQGLQETQY
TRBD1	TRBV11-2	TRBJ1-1	ASSLGLGFYRGFNTEAF
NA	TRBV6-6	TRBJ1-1	ASSYGGVLGRTEAF
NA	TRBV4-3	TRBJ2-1	ASSQDAESAGWGHEQF
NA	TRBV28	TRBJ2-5	ASNWVFSQDQETQY
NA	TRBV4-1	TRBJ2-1	ASSQEGRVGEQF
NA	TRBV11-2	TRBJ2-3	ASSFLASTDTQY
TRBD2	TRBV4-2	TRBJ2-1	ASSRLAGVSHNEQF
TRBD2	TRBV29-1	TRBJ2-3	SVGLAGAGDTQY
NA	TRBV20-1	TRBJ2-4	SARRTGNQNIQY
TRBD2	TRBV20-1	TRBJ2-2	SGLIAGGPRAGELF
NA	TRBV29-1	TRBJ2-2	SVENQEDTGELF
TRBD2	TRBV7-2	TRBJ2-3	ASSLTSAFTDTQY
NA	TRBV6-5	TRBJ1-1	ATTTGQRAEAF
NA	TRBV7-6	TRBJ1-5	ASSLGRQERGQPQH
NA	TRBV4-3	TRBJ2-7	ASSHSRGAVEQY
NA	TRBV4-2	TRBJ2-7	ASSQDQGYEQY
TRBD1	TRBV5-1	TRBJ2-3	ASSDPGQGTDTQY
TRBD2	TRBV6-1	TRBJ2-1	ASSESSGGPDEQF
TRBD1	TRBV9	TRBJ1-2	ASSGHRDRGYT
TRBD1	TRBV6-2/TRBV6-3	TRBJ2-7	ASTTQTGLTYEQY